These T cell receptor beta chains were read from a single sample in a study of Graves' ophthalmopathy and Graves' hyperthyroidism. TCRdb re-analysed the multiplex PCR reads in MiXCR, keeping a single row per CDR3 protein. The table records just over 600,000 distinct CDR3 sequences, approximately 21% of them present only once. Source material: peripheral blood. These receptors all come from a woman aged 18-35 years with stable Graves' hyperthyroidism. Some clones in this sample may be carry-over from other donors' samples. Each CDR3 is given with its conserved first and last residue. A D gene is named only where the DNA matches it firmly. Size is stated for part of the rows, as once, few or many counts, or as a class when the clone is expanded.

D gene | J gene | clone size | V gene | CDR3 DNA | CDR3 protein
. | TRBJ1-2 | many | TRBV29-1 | TGCAGCCCATCATCCTGGGACTATGGCTACACCTTC | CSPSSWDYGYTF
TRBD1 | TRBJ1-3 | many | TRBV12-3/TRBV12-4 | TGTGCCAGCAGTTCTACAGGGGGCACCATATATTTT | CASSSTGGTIYF
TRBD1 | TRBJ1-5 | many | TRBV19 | TGTGCCAGTAGTTCACAGTGGAGACAGGGGGGTTTACAGCCCCAGCATTTT | CASSSQWRQGGLQPQHF
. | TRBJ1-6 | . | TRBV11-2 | TGTGCCAGCAGCCCCCAAAGGGGGGGGGATTCACCCCTCCACTTT | CASSPQRGGDSPLHF
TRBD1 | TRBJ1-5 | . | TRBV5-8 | TGTGCCAGCAGCCCTCCGGGACAGGCTTATCAGCCCCAGCATTTT | CASSPPGQAYQPQHF
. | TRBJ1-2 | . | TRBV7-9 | TGTGCCAGCACGATCGGCCAGGGAAAGGGAGGCTACACCTTC | CASTIGQGKGGYTF
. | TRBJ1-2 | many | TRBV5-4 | TGTACCAGCACCCATGGGACAAACTATGGCTACACCTTC | CTSTHGTNYGYTF
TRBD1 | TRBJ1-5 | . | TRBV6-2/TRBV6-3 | TGTGCCAGCAGCTCCCGGACAGGGCACAATCAGCCCCAGCATTTT | CASSSRTGHNQPQHF
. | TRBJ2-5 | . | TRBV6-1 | TGTGCCAGCAGTGACGACAGGAGAGAGACCCAGTACTTC | CASSDDRRETQYF
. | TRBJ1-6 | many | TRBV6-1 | TGTGCCAGCAGAGCGGCACAGGGAACTTCACCCCTCCACTTT | CASRAAQGTSPLHF
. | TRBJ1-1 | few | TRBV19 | TGTGCCAGTATCTTAACCGGGAGAAACACTGAAGCTTTCTTT | CASILTGRNTEAFF
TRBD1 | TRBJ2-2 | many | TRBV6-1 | TGTGCCAGTTACCCCGGGACAGAATGGCCCGGGGAGCTGTTTTTT | CASYPGTEWPGELFF
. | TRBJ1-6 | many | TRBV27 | TGTGCCAGCAGTTTAGGGTTTTCAGATAATTCACCCCTCCACTTT | CASSLGFSDNSPLHF
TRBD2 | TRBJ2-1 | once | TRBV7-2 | TGTGCCAGCAGCCCCATTAGCGGGGGGGGCTATGAGAAGTTCTTC | CASSPISGGGYEKFF
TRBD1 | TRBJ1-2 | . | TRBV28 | TGTGCCAGCCATCGATCGACAGGGCGAAGAACTAACTATGGCTTCACCTTC | CASHRSTGRRTNYGFTF
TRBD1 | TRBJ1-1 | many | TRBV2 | TGTGCCAGCAGTCCGGACAGGGGAAATGGTTTTGCTGAAGCTTTCTTT | CASSPDRGNGFAEAFF
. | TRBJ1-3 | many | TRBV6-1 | TGTGCCAGCAGTGAATGGGTTTCTGGAAACACCATATATTTT | CASSEWVSGNTIYF
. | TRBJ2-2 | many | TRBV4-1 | TGCGCCAGCAGCCTCCGGCAGGGAGGGAACACCGGGGAGCTGTTTTTT | CASSLRQGGNTGELFF
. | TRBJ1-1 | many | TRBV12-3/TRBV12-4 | TGTGCCAGCAGTTTAAGCTGGGGGGCGAGCACTGAAGCTTTCTTT | CASSLSWGASTEAFF
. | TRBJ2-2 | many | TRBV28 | TGTGCCAGCAGTCCCTTGGACACCGGGGAGCTGTTTTTT | CASSPLDTGELFF
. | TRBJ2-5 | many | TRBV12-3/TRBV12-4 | TGTGCCAGCAGCCCACCCCTCCTATCCAGGGTAGTCCAAGAGACCCAGTACTTC | CASSPPLLSRVVQETQYF
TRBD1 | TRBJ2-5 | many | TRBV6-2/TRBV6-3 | TGTGCCAGCAGTCCGGACGGGACAGGGGGCTTGGAGACCCAGTACTTC | CASSPDGTGGLETQYF
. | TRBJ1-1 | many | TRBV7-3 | TGTGCCAGCAGCTTCCAGGCTAACACTGAAGCTTTCTTT | CASSFQANTEAFF
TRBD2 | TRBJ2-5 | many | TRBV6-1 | TGTGCCAGCAGTGAAGGACTAGCGGGGGGCGAGACCCAGTACTTC | CASSEGLAGGETQYF
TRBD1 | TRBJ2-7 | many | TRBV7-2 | TGTGCCAGCAGCACCGACAGGGGGTCCTACGAGCAGTACTTC | CASSTDRGSYEQYF
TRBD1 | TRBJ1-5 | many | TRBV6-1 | TGTGCCAGCAGTCTCGGACAGGCGGCTCAGCCCCAGCATTTT | CASSLGQAAQPQHF
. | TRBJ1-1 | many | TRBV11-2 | TGTGCCAGCAGCTTAGAAGAGGTAACTGAAGCTTTCTTT | CASSLEEVTEAFF
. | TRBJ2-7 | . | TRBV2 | TGTGCCTCAACCCGGGCCCTAGGCGGCCCCGGGGAGCAGTACTTC | CASTRALGGPGEQYF
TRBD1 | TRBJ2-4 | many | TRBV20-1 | TGCAGTGGGACCGGGACAGGGAAAAACATTCAGTACTTC | CSGTGTGKNIQYF